The source of this T cell receptor beta chain is a study of cytomegalovirus exposure and HLA in healthy donors. Study-level points and caveats: Researchers had no immune exposure information except CMV serostatus available. A few of the chains that were CMV-associated were confirmed in vitro to be specific for CMV antigens.

The CDR3 has 15 residues. Between the trimmed V and J ends, which lost 8 bases and 1 base, there was a span of 17 bases. Per germline, CDR1 LNHDA and CDR2 SQIVND (reference sequence). PCR used 60 Vbeta primers and 13 Jbeta primers. Assay: immunoSEQ multiplex PCR; the TCRdb copy retains only in-frame clones and omits some. This sample has about 90,000 clones, with about 88% found just once. Donors showed nominal health when sampled, although they likely had unrecorded immune exposures. This clone showed up just a few times. No antigen is known for it. The sequence came from a man aged 18 to 30 in good health and CMV-seronegative. The chain uses TRBV19 and TRBJ1-2; a possible D gene is TRBD1 (6 bases). The material sequenced was PBMCs. The CDR3 nucleotides are TGTGCCAGTGGCCGTGGGGGCGATCATAACTATGGCTACACCTTC. Residues: CASGRGGDHNYGYTF.